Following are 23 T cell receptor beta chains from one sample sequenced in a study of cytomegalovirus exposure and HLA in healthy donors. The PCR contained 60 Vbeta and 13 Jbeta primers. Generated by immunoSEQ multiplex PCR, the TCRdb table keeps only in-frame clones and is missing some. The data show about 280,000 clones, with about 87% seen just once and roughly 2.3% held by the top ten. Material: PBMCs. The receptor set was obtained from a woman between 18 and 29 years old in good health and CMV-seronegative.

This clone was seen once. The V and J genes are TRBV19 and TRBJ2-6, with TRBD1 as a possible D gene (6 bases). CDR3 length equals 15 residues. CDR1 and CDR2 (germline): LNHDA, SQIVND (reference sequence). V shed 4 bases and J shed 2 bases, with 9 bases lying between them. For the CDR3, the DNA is TGTGCCAGTAGTACAGGGGTCACTGGGGCCAACGTCCTGACTTTC. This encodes CASSTGVTGANVLTF.

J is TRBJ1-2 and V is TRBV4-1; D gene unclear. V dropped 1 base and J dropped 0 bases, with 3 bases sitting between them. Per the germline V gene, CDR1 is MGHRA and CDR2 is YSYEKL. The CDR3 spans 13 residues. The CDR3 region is CASSQVANYGYTF. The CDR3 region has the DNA TGCGCCAGCAGCCAAGTCGCTAACTATGGCTACACCTTC.

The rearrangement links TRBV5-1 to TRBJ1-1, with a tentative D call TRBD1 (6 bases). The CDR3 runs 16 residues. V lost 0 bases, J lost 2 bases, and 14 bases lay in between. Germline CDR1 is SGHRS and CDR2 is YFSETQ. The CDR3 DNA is TGCGCCAGCAGCTTGGTACAGGGAAAAGGTAACACTGAAGCTTTCTTT. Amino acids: CASSLVQGKGNTEAFF.

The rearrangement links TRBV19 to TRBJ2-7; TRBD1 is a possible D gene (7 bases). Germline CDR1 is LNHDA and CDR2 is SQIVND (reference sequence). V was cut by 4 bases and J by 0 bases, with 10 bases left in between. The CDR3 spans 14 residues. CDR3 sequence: CASSTGGGSYEQYF. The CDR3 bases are TGTGCCAGTAGTACAGGGGGAGGCTCCTACGAGCAGTACTTC. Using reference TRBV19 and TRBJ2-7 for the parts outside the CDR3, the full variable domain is DGGITQSPKYLFRKEGQNVTLSCEQNLNHDAMYWYRQDPGQGLRLIYYSQIVNDFQKGDIAEGYSVSREKKESFPLTVTSAQKNPTAFYLCASSTGGGSYEQYFGPGTRLTVT.

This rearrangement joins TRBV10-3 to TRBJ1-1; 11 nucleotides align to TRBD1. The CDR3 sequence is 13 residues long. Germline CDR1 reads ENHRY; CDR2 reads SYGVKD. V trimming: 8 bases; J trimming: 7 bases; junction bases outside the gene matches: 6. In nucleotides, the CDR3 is TGTGCCATCCTTGGACAGGGGGCGCGTGAAGCTTTCTTT. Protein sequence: CAILGQGAREAFF.

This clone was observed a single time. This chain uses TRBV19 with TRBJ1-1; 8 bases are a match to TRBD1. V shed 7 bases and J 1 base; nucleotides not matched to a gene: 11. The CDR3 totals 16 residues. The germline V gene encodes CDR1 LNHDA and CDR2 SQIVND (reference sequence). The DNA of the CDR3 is TGTGCCAGTAAAATTGACAGGACAGGGTCGAACACTGAAGCTTTCTTT. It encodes CASKIDRTGSNTEAFF. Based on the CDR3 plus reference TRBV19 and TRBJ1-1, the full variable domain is DGGITQSPKYLFRKEGQNVTLSCEQNLNHDAMYWYRQDPGQGLRLIYYSQIVNDFQKGDIAEGYSVSREKKESFPLTVTSAQKNPTAFYLCASKIDRTGSNTEAFFGQGTRLTVV.

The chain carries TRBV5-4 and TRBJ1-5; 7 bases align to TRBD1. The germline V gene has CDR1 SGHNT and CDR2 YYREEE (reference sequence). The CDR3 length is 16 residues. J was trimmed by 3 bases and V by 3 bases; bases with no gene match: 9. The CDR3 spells CASSSLQGSHNQPQHF. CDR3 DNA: TGTGCCAGCAGCTCCTTACAGGGGTCCCACAATCAGCCCCAGCATTTT.

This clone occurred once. The CDR3 nucleotides read TGTGCCATCGGAGGCTTCTCTGGAAACACCATATATTTT. Its protein is CAIGGFSGNTIYF. The chain carries TRBV10-3 and TRBJ1-3, with D unclear. Deletions cut 8 bases from V and 0 bases from J, with 8 bases between. Germline V gene sequence: CDR1 ENHRY, CDR2 SYGVKD. This CDR3 comprises 13 residues.

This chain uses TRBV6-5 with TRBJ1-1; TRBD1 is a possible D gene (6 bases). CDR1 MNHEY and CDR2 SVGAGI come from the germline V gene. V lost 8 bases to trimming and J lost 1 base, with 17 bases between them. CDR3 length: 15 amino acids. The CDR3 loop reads CASQGVSRGNTEAFF. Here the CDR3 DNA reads TGTGCCAGCCAAGGGGTGAGCAGGGGGAACACTGAAGCTTTCTTT.

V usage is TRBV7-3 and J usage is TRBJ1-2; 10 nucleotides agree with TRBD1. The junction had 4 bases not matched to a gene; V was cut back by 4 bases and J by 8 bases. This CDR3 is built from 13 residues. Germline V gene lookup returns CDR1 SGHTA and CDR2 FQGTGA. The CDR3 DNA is TGTGCCAGCAGCTCGGGACAGGGGTCGGGCTACACCTTC. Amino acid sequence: CASSSGQGSGYTF.

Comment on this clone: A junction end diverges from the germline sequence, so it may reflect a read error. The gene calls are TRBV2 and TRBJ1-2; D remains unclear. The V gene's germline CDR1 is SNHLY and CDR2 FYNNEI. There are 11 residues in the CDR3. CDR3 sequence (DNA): TGTGCCAGCACCGGACTGGCGGCTAGCCCCTTC. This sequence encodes CASTGLAASPF.

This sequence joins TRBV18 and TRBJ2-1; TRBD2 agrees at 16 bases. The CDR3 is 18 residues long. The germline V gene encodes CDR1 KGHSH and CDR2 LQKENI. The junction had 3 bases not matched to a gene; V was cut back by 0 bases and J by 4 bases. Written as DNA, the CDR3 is TGTGCCAGCTCACCACCGGGACTAGCGGGGGGGCCATACAATGAGCAGTTCTTC. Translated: CASSPPGLAGGPYNEQFF.

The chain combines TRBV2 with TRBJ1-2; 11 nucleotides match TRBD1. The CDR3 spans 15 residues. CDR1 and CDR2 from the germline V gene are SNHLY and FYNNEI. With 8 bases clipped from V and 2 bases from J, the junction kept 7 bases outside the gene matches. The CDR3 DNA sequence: TGTGCCAGCGAGAGGGGACAGGGGGGAAACTATGGCTACACCTTC. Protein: CASERGQGGNYGYTF.

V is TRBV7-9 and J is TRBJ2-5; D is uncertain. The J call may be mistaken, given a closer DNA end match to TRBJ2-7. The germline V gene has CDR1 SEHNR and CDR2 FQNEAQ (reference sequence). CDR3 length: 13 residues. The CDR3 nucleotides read TGTGCCAGCAGCTTATGGTCCCAGGCCGAGCAGTACTTC. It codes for CASSLWSQAEQYF.

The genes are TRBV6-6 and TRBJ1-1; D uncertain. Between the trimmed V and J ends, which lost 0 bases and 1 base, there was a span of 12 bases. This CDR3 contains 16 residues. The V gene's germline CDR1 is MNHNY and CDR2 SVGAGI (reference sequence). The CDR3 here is CASSYSRGNANTEAFF. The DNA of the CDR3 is TGTGCCAGCAGTTACTCCCGGGGAAACGCGAACACTGAAGCTTTCTTT.

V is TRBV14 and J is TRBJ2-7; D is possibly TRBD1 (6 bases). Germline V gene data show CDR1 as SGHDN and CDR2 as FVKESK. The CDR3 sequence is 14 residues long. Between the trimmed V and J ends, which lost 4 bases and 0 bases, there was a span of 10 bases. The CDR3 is CASSPQGSSYEQYF. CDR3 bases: TGTGCCAGCAGCCCTCAGGGGTCCTCCTACGAGCAGTACTTC.

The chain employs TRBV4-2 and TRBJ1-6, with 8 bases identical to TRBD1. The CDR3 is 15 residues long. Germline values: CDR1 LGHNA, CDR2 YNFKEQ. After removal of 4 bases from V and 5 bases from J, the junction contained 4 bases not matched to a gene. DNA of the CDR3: TGTGCCAGCAGCCGAGACAGGGGAAATAATTCACCCCTCCACTTT. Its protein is CASSRDRGNNSPLHF.

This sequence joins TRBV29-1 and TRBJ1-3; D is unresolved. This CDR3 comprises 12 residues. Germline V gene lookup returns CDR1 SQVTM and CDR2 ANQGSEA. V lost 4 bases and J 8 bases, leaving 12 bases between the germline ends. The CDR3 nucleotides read TGCAGCGTTGCTCTCGAGGCAGACACCATATATTTT. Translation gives CSVALEADTIYF.

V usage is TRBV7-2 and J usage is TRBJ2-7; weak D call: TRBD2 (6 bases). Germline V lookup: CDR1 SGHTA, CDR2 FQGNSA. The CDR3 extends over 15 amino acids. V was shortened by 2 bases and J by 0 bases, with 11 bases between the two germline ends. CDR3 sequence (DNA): TGTGCCAGCAGCTTATTGGGGGGTACCTCCTACGAGCAGTACTTC. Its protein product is CASSLLGGTSYEQYF.

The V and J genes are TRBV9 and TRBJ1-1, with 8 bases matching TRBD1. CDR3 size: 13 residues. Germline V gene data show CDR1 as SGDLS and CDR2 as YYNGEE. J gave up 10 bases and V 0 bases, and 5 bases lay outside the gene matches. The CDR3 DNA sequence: TGTGCCAGCAGCGTAGTGGCAGGGGGCCCAGCTTTCTTT. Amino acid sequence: CASSVVAGGPAFF.

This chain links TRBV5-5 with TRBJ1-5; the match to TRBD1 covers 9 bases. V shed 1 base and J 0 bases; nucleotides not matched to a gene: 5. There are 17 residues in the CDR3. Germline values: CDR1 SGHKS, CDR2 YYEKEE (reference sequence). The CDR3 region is CASSLTQGANSNQPQHF. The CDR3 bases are TGTGCCAGCAGCTTGACACAGGGGGCGAATAGCAATCAGCCCCAGCATTTT.

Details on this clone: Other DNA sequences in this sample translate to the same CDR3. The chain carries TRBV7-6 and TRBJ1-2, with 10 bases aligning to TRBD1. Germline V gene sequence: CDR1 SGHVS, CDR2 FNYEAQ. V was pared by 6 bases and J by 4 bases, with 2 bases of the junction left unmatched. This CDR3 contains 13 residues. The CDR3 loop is CASSRTGGYGYTF. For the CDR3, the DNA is TGTGCCAGCAGTCGGACAGGGGGCTATGGCTACACCTTC.

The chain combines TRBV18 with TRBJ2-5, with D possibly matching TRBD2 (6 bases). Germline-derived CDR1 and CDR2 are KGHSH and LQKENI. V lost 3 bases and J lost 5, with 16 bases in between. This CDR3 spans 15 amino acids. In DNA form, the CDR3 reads TGTGCCAGCTCACCGGTTTACGGGGCGGGGGAGACCCAGTACTTC. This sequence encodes CASSPVYGAGETQYF. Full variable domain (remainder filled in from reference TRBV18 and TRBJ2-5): NAGVMQNPRHLVRRRGQEARLRCSPMKGHSHVYWYRQLPEEGLKFMVYLQKENIIDESGMPKERFSAEFPKEGPSILRIQQVVRGDSAAYFCASSPVYGAGETQYFGPGTRLLVL.